This T cell receptor beta chain derives from a study of shared clonotypes between healthy human individuals. Study-wide context: Donors were a couple of women and a few men aged 18 to 49. Findings and caveats of the study: Across four donors, naive CD4 shared roughly 5%, naive CD8 about 3.2%, memory CD4 about 2.5%, memory CD8 0.4%.

Source study methods: ImmunoSEQ supplied junction-only sequences lacking quality scores, so filtering was different. The repertoire was sequenced with immunoSEQ multiplex PCR; TCRdb's copy has only in-frame clones and lacks some. V, J and clone size derive from that table, while D and trimming were established from the DNA sequence. The sample consists of 2,500,000 or so clones, around nine tenths of them appearing once. Worth noting for this clone: As yet, its antigen is unknown. The sample contains more than one DNA sequence encoding this CDR3.

This clonotype was obtained from a man younger than 35 in good health. The sequenced sample was naive CD4+ T cells sorted from blood. Subset of the sample: CD45RA+ positively selected.

The CDR3, as DNA: TGCGCCAGCAGCTTTAGCGGGGAAGAGACCCAGTACTTC. Translation gives CASSFSGEETQYF. The genes are TRBV5-1 and TRBJ2-5; 8 bases fit TRBD2. Germline V lookup: CDR1 SGHRS, CDR2 YFSETQ. V shed 2 bases and J 3 bases; nucleotides not matched to a gene: 0. This CDR3 is 13 amino acids long. The variable domain in full, completed from reference TRBV5-1 and TRBJ2-5, reads KAGVTQTPRYLIKTRGQQVTLSCSPISGHRSVSWYQQTPGQGLQFLFEYFSETQRNKGNFPGRFSGRQFSNSRSEMNVSTLELGDSALYLCASSFSGEETQYFGPGTRLLVL.